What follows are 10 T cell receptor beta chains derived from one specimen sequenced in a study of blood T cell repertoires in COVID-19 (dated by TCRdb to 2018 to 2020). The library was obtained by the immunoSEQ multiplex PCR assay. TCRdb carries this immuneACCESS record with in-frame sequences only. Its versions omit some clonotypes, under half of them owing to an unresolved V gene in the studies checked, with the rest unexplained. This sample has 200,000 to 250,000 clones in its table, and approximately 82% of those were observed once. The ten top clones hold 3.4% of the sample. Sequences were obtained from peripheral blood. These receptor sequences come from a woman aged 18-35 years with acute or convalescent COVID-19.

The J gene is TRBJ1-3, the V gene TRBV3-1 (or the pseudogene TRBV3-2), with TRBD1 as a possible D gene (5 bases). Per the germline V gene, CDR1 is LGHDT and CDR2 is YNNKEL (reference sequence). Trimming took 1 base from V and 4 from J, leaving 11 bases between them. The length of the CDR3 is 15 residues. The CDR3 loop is CASSQVTQEGNTIYF. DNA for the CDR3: TGTGCCAGCAGCCAAGTCACACAGGAGGGAAACACCATATATTTT.

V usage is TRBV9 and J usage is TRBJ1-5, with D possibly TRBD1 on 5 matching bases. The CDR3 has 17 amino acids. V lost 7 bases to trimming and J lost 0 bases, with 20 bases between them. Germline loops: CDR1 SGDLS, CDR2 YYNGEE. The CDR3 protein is CASALDEGGVSNQPQHF. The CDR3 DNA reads TGTGCCAGCGCCCTAGACGAAGGAGGGGTTAGCAATCAGCCCCAGCATTTT.

CDR3 bases: TGTGCCTGGAGTGTCCAGACAAATGAAAAACTGTTTTTT. Protein product: CAWSVQTNEKLFF. The V call is TRBV30, the J call TRBJ1-4; D is unclear. V dropped 0 bases and J dropped 5 bases, with 7 bases sitting between them. The CDR3 contains 13 residues. CDR1 GTSNPN and CDR2 SVGIG come from the germline V gene (reference sequence). Full variable domain (rest looked up from reference TRBV30 and TRBJ1-4): SQTIHQWPATLVQPVGSPLSLECTVEGTSNPNLYWYRQAAGRGLQLLFYSVGIGQISSEVPQNLSASRPQDRQFILSSKKLLLSDSGFYLCAWSVQTNEKLFFGSGTQLSVL.

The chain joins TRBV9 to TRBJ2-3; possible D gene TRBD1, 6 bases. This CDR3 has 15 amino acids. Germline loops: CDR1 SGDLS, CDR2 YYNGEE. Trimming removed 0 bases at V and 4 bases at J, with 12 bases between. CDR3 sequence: CASSVEPGEPDTQYF. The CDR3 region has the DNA TGTGCCAGCAGCGTAGAGCCAGGGGAACCAGATACGCAGTATTTT.

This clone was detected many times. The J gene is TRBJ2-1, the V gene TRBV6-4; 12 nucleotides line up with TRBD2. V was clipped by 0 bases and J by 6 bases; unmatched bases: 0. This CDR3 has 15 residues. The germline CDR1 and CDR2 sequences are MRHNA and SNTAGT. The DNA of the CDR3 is TGTGCCAGCAGTGACTCGACTAGCGGGAGCAATGAGCAGTTCTTC. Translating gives CASSDSTSGSNEQFF.

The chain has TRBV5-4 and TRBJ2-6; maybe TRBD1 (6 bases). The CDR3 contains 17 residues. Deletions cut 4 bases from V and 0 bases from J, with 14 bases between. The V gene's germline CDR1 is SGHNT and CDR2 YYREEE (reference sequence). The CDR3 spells CASSRDISSSGANVLTF. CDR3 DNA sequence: TGTGCCAGCAGCCGGGACATTTCAAGCTCTGGGGCCAACGTCCTGACTTTC.

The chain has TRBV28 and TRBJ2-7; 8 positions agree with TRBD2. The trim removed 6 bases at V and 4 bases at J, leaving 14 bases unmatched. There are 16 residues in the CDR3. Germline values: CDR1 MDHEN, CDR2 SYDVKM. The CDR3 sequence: CASSLGAAGGIYEQYF. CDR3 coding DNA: TGTGCCAGCAGCTTGGGGGCTGCGGGAGGCATTTACGAGCAGTACTTC.

CDR3 nucleotide sequence: TGTGCCACGGGTCTCTCAGAGACCCAGTACTTC. This codes for CATGLSETQYF. The chain couples TRBV10-3 to TRBJ2-5; D gene uncertain. Between the trimmed V and J ends, which lost 10 bases and 4 bases, there was a span of 10 bases. CDR3 length equals 11 residues. CDR1 is ENHRY, CDR2 SYGVKD, per germline.

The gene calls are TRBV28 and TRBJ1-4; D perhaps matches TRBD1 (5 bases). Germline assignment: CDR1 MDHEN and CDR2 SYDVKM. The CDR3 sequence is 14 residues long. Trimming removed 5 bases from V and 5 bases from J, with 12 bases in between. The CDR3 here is CASSLGGGNEKLFF. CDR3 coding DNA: TGTGCCAGCAGTCTTGGGGGGGGGAATGAAAAACTGTTTTTT.

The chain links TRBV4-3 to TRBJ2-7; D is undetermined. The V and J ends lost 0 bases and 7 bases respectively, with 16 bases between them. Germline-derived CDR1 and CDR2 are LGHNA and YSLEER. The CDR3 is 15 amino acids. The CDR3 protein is CASSQDRTRSNEQYF. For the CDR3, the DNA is TGCGCCAGCAGCCAAGATCGAACGCGGTCTAATGAGCAGTACTTC.